This T cell receptor (beta chain) was sequenced during a study of response to subunit inactivated influenza vaccine. Whole-study findings and limits: Seasonal influenza vaccination, on each occasion, was suggested by the authors to recruit few new T cells.

V gave up 5 bases and J gave up 3 bases, with 10 bases separating them. Germline CDR1 reads KGHDR; CDR2 reads SFDVKD. The CDR3 spans 14 residues. Via MiXCR, TCRdb re-called the RT-PCR reads, giving one row per CDR3 protein. The table has more than 150,000 distinct CDR3 sequences, around a tenth seen once. With regard to this clonotype: The target antigen is unknown.

The receptor was isolated from a man aged 45-65 years who received an inactivated influenza vaccine. This chain joins TRBV24-1 and TRBJ2-1; no clear D. The sequencing used non-naive T cells sorted from PBMCs, collected on the day of vaccination. CDR3: CATSARPLYNEQFF. CDR3 nucleotide sequence: TGTGCCACCAGTGCACGGCCCCTCTACAATGAGCAGTTCTTC.